Listed below are T cell receptor beta chains from one sample, sequenced in a study of T cells in tumors after PD-1 blockade. Produced via immunoSEQ multiplex PCR; TCRdb's table is partial and in-frame only. In the table there are almost 35,000 clones, approximately 73% of which are singletons. This specimen consisted of PBMCs, obtained after anti-PD-1 treatment. These receptors were obtained from a human donor with basal cell carcinoma. CDR3s include the opening cysteine and the closing phenylalanine or tryptophan. The order of the fields is V gene, J gene, CDR3 protein.

TRBV6-5	TRBJ1-1	CASSYEGLNTEAFF
TRBV15	TRBJ1-3	CATSREYGTSGNTIYF
TRBV3-1/TRBV3-2	TRBJ2-7	CASSQGTLKYF
TRBV7-9	TRBJ1-1	CASSLVPGIGGTEAFF
TRBV11-3	TRBJ2-7	CASSKGRGHDEQYF
TRBV3-1/TRBV3-2	TRBJ2-7	CASSQDMTPYEQYF
TRBV19	TRBJ2-3	CASSRLSTDTQYF
TRBV30	TRBJ1-6	CAWRDRGWSPLHF
TRBV11-3	TRBJ2-7	CASSSDRYEQYF
TRBV19	TRBJ2-7	CASSISGLLVYEQYF
TRBV7-8	TRBJ1-4	CASSRNRGKKLFF
TRBV2	TRBJ1-4	CASRSRGLEFGEKLFF
TRBV12-3/TRBV12-4	TRBJ2-1	CASTEGTPNEQFF
TRBV7-9	TRBJ2-6	CASSHTPSDNSGANVLTF
TRBV6-5	TRBJ2-1	CASSYRAPYNEQFF
TRBV21-1	TRBJ2-3	CASSKAHEDSSTDTQYF
TRBV4-2	TRBJ2-1	CASSTSGAGNEQFF
TRBV30	TRBJ1-2	CAEGTGNHGYTF
TRBV7-2	TRBJ1-5	CASSSFNNQPQHF
TRBV4-2	TRBJ2-2	CASSQDRAGGGELFF
TRBV18	TRBJ2-4	CASSPGQGAYF
TRBV6-2/TRBV6-3	TRBJ1-2	CASTPVKVSTYGYTF
TRBV19	TRBJ2-2	CASSKGLAKAGELFF
TRBV19	TRBJ2-7	CASRGVHEQYF
TRBV28	TRBJ2-7	CASSQGVGSAPYEQYF
TRBV24-1	TRBJ1-5	CATSNNNQPQHF
TRBV5-1	TRBJ2-3	CASSLELAGADTQYF
TRBV7-2	TRBJ1-1	CASSGRLGNTEAFF
TRBV7-9	TRBJ2-7	CASSLGAGTSPEQYF
TRBV6-2/TRBV6-3	TRBJ2-2	CASSSLQRSNTGELFF
TRBV7-2	TRBJ2-1	CASSLASGTSGNNEQFF
TRBV5-1	TRBJ2-2	CASSSDLNTGELFF
TRBV4-3	TRBJ2-1	CASSPRGGSALKDEQFF
TRBV24-1	TRBJ2-1	CATSDSYNEQFF
TRBV11-3	TRBJ2-3	CASSLGEVQDTQYF
TRBV10-3	TRBJ1-2	CAISESWEKGQSYPNYGYTF
TRBV7-2	TRBJ1-1	CASSLVILVGENTEAFF
TRBV7-2	TRBJ2-1	CASSLGLITSYNEQFF
TRBV4-2	TRBJ1-5	CASSPRQGVTLWDQPQHF
TRBV19	TRBJ2-7	CASSMEDRGHEQYF
TRBV10-3	TRBJ1-6	CAISASQGEAPLHF
TRBV6-1	TRBJ2-7	CASSEFGQGWTEQYF
TRBV27	TRBJ2-6	CASRGNSGANVLTF
TRBV28	TRBJ2-1	CASSPTGPEGPEQFF
TRBV5-4	TRBJ1-4	CASRAGTGNEKLFF
TRBV4-1	TRBJ2-1	CASSQDFGTSGPYNEQFF
TRBV12-3/TRBV12-4	TRBJ2-1	CASGTLLYNEQFF
TRBV15	TRBJ2-7	CATSREETGGGEQYF
TRBV2	TRBJ2-7	CASSPVGGSYEQYF
TRBV30	TRBJ1-5	CAWSVTGQQPQHF
TRBV21-1	TRBJ2-1	CASSAPQAGEHNEQFF
TRBV7-8	TRBJ2-7	CASSFSQGTREQYF
TRBV19	TRBJ2-2	CASSRGLGGTGELFF
TRBV24-1	TRBJ2-3	CATSDPPTDTQYF